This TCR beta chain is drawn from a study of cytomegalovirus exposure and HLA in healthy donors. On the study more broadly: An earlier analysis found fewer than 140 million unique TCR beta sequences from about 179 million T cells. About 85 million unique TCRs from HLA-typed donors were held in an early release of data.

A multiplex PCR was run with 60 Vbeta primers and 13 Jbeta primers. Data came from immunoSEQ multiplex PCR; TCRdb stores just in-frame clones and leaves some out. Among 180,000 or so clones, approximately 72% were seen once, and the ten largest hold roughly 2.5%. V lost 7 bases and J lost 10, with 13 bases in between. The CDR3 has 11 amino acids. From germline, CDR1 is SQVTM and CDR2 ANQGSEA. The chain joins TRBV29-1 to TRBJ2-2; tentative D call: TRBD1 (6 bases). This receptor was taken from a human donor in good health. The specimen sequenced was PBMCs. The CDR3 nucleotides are TGCAGCGCCAGAAGGGGGATGGAGCTGTTTTTT. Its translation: CSARRGMELFF.